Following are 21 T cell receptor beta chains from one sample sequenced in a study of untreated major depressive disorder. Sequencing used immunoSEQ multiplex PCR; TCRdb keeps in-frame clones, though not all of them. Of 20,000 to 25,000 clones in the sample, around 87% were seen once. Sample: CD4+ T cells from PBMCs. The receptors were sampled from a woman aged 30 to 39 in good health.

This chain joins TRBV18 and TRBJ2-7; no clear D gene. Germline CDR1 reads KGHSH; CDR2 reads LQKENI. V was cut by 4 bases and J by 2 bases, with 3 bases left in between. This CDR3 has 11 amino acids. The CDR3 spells CASSRTYEQYF. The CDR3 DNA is TGTGCCAGCTCACGCACCTACGAGCAGTACTTC.

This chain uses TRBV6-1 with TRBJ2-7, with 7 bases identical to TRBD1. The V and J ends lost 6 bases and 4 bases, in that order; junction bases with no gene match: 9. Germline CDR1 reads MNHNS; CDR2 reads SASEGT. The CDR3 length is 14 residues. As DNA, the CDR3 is TGTGCCAGCAGCCCTTTGACAGGGTCGTACGAGCAGTACTTC. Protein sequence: CASSPLTGSYEQYF.

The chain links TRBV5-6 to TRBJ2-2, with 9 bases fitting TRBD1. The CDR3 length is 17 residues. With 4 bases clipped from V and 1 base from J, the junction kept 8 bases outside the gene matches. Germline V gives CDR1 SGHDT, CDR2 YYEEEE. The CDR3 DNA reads TGTGCCAGCAGCCCCAGGACAGGGGCGAAGAACACCGGGGAGCTGTTTTTT. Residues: CASSPRTGAKNTGELFF.

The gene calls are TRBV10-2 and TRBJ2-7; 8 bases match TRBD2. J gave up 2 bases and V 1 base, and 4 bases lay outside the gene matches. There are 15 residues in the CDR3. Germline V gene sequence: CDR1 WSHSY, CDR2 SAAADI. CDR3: CASSELAGPAYEQYF. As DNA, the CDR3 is TGCGCCAGCAGTGAGTTAGCGGGGCCGGCCTACGAGCAGTACTTC.

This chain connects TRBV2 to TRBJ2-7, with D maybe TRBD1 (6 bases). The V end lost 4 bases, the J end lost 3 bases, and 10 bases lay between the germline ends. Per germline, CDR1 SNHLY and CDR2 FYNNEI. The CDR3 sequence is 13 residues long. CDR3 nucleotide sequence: TGTGCCAGCAGTGGACAGGATTTCTACGAGCAGTACTTC. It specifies CASSGQDFYEQYF.

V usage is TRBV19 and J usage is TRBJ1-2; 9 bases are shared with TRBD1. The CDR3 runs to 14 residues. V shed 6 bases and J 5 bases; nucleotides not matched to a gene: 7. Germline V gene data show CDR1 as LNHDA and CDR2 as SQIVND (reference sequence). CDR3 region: CASSHKQGAYGYTF. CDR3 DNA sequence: TGTGCCAGTAGCCATAAACAGGGGGCATATGGCTACACCTTC.

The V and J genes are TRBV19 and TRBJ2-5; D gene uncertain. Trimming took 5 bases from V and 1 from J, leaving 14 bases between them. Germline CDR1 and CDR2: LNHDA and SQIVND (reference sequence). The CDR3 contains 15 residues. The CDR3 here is CASSGIRASQETQYF. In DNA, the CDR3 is TGTGCCAGTAGTGGGATCCGGGCTAGCCAAGAGACCCAGTACTTC.

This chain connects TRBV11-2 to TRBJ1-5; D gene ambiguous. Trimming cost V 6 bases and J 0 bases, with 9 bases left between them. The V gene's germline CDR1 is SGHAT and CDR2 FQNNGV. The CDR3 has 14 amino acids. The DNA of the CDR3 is TGTGCCAGCAGTAACAAGAATAGCAATCAGCCCCAGCATTTT. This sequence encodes CASSNKNSNQPQHF. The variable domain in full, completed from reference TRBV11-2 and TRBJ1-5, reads EAGVAQSPRYKIIEKRQSVAFWCNPISGHATLYWYQQILGQGPKLLIQFQNNGVVDDSQLPKDRFSAERLKGVDSTLKIQPAKLEDSAVYLCASSNKNSNQPQHFGDGTRLSIL.

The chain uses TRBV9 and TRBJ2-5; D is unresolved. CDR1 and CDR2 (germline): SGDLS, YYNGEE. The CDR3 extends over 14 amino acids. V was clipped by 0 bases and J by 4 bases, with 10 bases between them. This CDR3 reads CASSVASRGETQYF. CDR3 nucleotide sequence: TGTGCCAGCAGCGTAGCATCGAGAGGAGAGACCCAGTACTTC.

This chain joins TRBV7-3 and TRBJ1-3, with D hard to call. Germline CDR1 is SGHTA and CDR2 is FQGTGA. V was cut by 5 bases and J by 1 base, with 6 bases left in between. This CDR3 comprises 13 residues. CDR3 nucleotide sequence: TGTGCCAGCAGCCGGGGTTCTGGAAACACCATATATTTT. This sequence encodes CASSRGSGNTIYF.

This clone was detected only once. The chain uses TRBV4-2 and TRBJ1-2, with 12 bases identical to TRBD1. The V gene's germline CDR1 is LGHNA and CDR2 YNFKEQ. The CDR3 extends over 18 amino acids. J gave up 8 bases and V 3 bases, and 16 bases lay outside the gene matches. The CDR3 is CASSQVPGQGAGRDGYTF. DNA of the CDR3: TGTGCCAGCAGCCAGGTTCCGGGACAGGGGGCCGGGAGGGACGGCTACACCTTC.

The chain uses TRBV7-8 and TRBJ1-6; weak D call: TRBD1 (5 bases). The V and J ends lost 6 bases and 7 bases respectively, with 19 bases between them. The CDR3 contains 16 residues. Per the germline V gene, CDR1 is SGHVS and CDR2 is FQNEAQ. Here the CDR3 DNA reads TGTGCCAGCAGTTTTAACAGCGGGGGTGTAAATTCACCCCTCCACTTT. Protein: CASSFNSGGVNSPLHF.

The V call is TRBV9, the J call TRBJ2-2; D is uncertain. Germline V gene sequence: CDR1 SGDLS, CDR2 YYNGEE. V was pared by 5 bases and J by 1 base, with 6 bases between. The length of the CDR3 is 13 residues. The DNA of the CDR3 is TGTGCCAGCAGGAGTGGGAACACCGGGGAGCTGTTTTTT. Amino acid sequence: CASRSGNTGELFF.

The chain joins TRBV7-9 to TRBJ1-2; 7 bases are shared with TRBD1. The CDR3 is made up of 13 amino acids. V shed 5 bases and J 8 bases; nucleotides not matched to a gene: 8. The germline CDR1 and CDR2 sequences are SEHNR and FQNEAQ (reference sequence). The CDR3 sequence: CASSPRGGGGYTF. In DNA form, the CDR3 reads TGTGCCAGCAGCCCCCGAGGGGGCGGGGGCTACACCTTC.

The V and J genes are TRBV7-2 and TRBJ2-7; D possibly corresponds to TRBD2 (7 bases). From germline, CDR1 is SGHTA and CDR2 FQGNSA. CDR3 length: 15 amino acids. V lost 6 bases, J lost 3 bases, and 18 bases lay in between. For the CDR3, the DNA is TGTGCCAGCAGGGCTAGCTGGGGGGGCTACTACGAGCAGTACTTC. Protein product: CASRASWGGYYEQYF.

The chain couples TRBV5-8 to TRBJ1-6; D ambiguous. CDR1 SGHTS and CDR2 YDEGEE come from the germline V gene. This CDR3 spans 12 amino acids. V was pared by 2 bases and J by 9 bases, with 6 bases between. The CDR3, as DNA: TGTGCCAGCAGCTTCCGGGTTTCACCCCTCCACTTT. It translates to CASSFRVSPLHF. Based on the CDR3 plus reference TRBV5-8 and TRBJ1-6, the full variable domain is EAGVTQSPTHLIKTRGQQATLRCSPISGHTSVYWYQQALGLGLQFLLWYDEGEERNRGNFPPRFSGRQFPNYSSELNVNALELEDSALYLCASSFRVSPLHFGNGTRLTVT.

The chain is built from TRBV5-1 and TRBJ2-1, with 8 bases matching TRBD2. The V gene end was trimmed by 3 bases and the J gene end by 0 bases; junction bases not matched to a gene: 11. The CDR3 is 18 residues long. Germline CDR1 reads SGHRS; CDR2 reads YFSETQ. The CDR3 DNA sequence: TGCGCCAGCAGCTATCCCTCTATAGCGGGGAGCTCCTACAATGAGCAGTTCTTC. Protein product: CASSYPSIAGSSYNEQFF.

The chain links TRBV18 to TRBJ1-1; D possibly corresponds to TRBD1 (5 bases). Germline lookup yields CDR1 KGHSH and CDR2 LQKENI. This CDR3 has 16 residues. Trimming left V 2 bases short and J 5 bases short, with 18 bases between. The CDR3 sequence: CASSPSSGPGRTEAFF. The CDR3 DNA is TGTGCCAGCTCACCAAGTTCGGGACCAGGAAGGACTGAAGCTTTCTTT.

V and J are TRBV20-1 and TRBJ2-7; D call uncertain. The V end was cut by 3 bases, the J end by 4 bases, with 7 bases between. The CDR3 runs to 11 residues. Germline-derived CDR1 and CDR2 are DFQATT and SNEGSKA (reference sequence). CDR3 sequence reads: CSASPSYEQYF. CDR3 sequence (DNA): TGCAGTGCTAGCCCAAGTTACGAGCAGTACTTC.

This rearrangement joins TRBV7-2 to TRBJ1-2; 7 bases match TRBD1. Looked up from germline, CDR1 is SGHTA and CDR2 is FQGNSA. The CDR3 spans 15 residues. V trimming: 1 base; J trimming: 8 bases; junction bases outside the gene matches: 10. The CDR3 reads CASSLGDSLVGGYTF. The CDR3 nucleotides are TGTGCCAGCAGCTTAGGGGACAGCCTAGTGGGGGGCTACACCTTC.

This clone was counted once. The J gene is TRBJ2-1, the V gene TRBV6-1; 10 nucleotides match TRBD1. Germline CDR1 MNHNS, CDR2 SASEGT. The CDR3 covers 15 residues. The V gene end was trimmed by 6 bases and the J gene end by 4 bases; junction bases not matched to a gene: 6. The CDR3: CASRSDRGIYNEQFF. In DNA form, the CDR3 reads TGTGCCAGCAGATCGGACAGGGGGATTTACAATGAGCAGTTCTTC.